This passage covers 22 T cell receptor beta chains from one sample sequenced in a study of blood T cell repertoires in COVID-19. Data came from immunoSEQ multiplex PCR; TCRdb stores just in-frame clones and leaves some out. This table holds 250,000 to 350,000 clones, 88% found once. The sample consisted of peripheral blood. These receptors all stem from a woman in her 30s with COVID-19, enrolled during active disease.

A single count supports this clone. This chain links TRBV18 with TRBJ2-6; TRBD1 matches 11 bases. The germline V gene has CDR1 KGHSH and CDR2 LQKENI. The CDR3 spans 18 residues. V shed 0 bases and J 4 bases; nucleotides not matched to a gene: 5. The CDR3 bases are TGTGCCAGCTCACCACCTCCGGGACAGGGGGTCGGGGCCAACGTCCTGACTTTC. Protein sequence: CASSPPPGQGVGANVLTF. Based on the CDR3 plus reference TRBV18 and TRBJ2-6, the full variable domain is NAGVMQNPRHLVRRRGQEARLRCSPMKGHSHVYWYRQLPEEGLKFMVYLQKENIIDESGMPKERFSAEFPKEGPSILRIQQVVRGDSAAYFCASSPPPGQGVGANVLTFGAGSRLTVL.

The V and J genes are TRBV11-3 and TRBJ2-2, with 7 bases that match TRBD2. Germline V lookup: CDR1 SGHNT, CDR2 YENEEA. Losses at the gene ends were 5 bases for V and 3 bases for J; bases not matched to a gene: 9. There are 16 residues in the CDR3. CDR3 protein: CASSPQGLADTGELFF. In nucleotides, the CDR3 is TGTGCCAGCAGCCCACAAGGGCTAGCGGACACCGGGGAGCTGTTTTTT. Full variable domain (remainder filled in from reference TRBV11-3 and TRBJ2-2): EAGVVQSPRYKIIEKKQPVAFWCNPISGHNTLYWYLQNLGQGPELLIRYENEEAVDDSQLPKDRFSAERLKGVDSTLKIQPAELGDSAVYLCASSPQGLADTGELFFGEGSRLTVL.

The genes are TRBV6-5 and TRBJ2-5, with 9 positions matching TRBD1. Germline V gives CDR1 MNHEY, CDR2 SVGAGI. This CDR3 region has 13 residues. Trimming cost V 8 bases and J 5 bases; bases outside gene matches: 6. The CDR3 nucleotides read TGTGCCAGCGGGGACAGGGCGGGGGAGACCCAGTACTTC. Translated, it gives CASGDRAGETQYF.

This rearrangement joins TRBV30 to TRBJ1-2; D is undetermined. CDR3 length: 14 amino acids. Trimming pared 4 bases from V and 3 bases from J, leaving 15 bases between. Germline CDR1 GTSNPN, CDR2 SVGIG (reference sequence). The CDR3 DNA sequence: TGTGCCTGGACTCGACCGGGATCCTACTATGGCTACACCTTC. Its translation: CAWTRPGSYYGYTF.

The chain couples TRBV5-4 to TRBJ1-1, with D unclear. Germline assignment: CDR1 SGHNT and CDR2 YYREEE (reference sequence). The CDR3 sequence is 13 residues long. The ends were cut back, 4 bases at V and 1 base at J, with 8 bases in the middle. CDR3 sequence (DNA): TGTGCCAGCAGCCGTGACAAGAACACTGAAGCTTTCTTT. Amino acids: CASSRDKNTEAFF.

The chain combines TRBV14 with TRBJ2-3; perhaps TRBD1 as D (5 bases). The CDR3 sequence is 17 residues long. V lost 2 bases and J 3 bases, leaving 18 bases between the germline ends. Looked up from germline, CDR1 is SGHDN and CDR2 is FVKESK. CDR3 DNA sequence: TGTGCCAGCAGCCAACCAGGGATCTGGGGCACAACAGATACGCAGTATTTT. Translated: CASSQPGIWGTTDTQYF. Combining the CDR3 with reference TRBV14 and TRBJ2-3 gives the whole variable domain EAGVTQFPSHSVIEKGQTVTLRCDPISGHDNLYWYRRVMGKEIKFLLHFVKESKQDESGMPNNRFLAERTGGTYSTLKVQPAELEDSGVYFCASSQPGIWGTTDTQYFGPGTRLTVL.

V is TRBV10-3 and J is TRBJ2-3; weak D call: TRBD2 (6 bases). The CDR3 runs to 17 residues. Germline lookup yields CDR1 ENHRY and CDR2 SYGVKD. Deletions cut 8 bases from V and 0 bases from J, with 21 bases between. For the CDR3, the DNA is TGTGCCATCGCTTCTGGGGTAGCGGCTTCTAGCACAGATACGCAGTATTTT. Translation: CAIASGVAASSTDTQYF.

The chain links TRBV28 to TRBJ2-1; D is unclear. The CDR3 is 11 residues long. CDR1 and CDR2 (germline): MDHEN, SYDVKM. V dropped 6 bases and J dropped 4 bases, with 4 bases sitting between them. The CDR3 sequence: CASSGYNEQFF. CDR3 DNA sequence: TGTGCCAGCAGCGGGTACAATGAGCAGTTCTTC. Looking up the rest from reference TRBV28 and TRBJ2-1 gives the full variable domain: DVKVTQSSRYLVKRTGEKVFLECVQDMDHENMFWYRQDPGLGLRLIYFSYDVKMKEKGDIPEGYSVSREKKERFSLILESASTNQTSMYLCASSGYNEQFFGPGTRLTVL.

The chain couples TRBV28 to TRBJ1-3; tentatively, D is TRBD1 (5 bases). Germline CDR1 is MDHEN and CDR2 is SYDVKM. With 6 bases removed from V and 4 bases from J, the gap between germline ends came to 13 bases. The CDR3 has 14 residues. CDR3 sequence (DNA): TGTGCCAGCAGCCCCGCGGGGACGGGAAACACCATATATTTT. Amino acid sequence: CASSPAGTGNTIYF.

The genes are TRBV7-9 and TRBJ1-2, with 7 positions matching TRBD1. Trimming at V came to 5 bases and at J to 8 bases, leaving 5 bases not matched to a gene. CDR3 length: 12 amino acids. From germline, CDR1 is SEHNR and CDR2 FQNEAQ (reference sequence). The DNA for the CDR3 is TGTGCCAGCAGCCAGGACAGGCGGGGCTACACCTTC. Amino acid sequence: CASSQDRRGYTF.

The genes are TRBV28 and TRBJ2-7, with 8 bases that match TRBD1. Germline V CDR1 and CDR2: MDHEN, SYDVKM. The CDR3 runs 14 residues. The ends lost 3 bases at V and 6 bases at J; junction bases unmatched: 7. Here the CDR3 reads CASSLTTGEGEQYF. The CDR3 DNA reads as TGTGCCAGCAGTTTGACGACAGGGGAAGGCGAGCAGTACTTC.

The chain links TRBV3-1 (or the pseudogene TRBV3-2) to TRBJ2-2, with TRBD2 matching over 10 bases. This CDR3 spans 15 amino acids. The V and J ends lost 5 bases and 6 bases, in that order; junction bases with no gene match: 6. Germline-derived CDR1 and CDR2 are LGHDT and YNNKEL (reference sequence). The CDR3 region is CASSNSGRRAGELFF. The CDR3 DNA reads TGTGCCAGCAGCAATAGCGGGAGGCGGGCCGGGGAGCTGTTTTTT.

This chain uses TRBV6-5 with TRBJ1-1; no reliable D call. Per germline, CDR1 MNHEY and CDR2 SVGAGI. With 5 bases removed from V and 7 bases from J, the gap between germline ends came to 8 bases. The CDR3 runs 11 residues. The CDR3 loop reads CASSQRGEAFF. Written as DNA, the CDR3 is TGTGCCAGCAGTCAACGGGGTGAAGCTTTCTTT.

This CDR3 reads CASSLDEGRRETQYF. The DNA for the CDR3 is TGTGCCAGCAGCTTGGATGAAGGGAGGCGGGAGACCCAGTACTTC. The rearrangement uses TRBV5-5 and TRBJ2-5; tentative D call: TRBD2 (6 bases). Trimming stripped 0 bases from V and 5 bases from J, with 14 bases between. The length of the CDR3 is 15 residues. Germline V CDR1 and CDR2: SGHKS, YYEKEE (reference sequence).

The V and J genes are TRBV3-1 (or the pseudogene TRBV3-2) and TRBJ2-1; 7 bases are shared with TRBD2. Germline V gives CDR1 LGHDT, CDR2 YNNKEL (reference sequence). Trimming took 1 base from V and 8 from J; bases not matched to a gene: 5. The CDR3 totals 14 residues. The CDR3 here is CASSQAGGVDEQFF. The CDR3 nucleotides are TGTGCCAGCAGCCAAGCGGGAGGAGTGGATGAGCAGTTCTTC.

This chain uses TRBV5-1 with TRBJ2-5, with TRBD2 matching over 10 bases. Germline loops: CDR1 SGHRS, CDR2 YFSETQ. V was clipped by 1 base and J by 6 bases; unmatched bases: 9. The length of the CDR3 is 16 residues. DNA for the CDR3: TGCGCCAGCAGCTTGCCGACTAGCGGGCAGTCTAAGACCCAGTACTTC. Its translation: CASSLPTSGQSKTQYF.

This chain's CDR3 is CASSRYRGSRGAFF. The CDR3 region has the DNA TGCGCCAGCAGCCGGTACAGGGGATCAAGAGGAGCTTTCTTT. The rearrangement uses TRBV5-1 and TRBJ1-1; 7 bases map to TRBD1. V was pared by 4 bases and J by 10 bases, with 13 bases of the junction left unmatched. The CDR3 length is 14 residues. Germline CDR1 reads SGHRS; CDR2 reads YFSETQ.

CDR3: CSASSPGTGNREQYF. CDR3 coding DNA: TGCAGTGCTAGTAGCCCCGGGACAGGGAATCGCGAGCAGTACTTC. The chain employs TRBV20-1 and TRBJ2-7, with 9 bases lining up with TRBD1. The CDR3 is 15 amino acids. From germline, CDR1 is DFQATT and CDR2 SNEGSKA (reference sequence). After removal of 3 bases from V and 6 bases from J, the junction contained 12 bases not matched to a gene.

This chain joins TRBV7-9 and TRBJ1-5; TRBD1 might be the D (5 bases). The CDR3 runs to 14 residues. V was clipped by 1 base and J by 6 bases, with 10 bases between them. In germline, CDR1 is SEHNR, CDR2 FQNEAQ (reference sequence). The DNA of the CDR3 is TGTGCCAGCAGCTTAGGAGGGGAGGCTCAGCCCCAGCATTTT. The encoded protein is CASSLGGEAQPQHF.

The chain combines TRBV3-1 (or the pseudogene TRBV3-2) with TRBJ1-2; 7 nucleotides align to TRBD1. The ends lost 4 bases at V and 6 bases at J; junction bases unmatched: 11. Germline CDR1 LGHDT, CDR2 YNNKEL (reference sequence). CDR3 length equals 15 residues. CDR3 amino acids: CASSLYPDRAHGYTF. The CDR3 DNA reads TGTGCCAGCAGCCTTTATCCCGACAGGGCCCATGGCTACACCTTC.

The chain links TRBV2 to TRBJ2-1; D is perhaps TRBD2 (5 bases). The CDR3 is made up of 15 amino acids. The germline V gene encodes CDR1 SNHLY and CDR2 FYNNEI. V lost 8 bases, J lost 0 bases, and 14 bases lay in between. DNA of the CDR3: TGTGCCAGCCAGTCGGGGTTGGCCTCCTACAATGAGCAGTTCTTC. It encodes CASQSGLASYNEQFF.

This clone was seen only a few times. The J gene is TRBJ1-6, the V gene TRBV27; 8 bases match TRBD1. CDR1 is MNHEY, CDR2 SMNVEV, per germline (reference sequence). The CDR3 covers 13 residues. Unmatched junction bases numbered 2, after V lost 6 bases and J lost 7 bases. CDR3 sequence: CASRQGVNSPLHF. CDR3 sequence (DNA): TGTGCCAGCAGACAGGGGGTAAATTCACCCCTCCACTTT.